These T cell receptor beta chains were read from a single sample in a study of blood T cell repertoires in COVID-19. TCRdb keeps only in-frame clones here, not all; method: immunoSEQ multiplex PCR. Seen here are some 38,000 clones, less than 90% observed once, and the top ten hold roughly 19%. The specimen sequenced was peripheral blood. These receptors were obtained from a man aged 70-80 years with acute or convalescent COVID-19. CDR3s include the opening cysteine and the closing phenylalanine or tryptophan. D genes are given only for firm matches. Rows may omit the clone size; those that give it use once, few, many or a size class.

v_call,clone_size,j_call,d_call,cdr3_aa,cdr3_nt
TRBV19,-,TRBJ2-1,-,CASSRGEQFF,TGTGCCAGTAGTCGAGGGGAGCAGTTCTTC
TRBV6-6,-,TRBJ1-2,TRBD1,CASSYSGTGDYGYTF,TGTGCCAGCAGTTACTCTGGGACAGGGGACTATGGCTACACCTTC
TRBV5-8,-,TRBJ1-5,TRBD1,CASSPQGRDNQPQHF,TGTGCCAGCAGCCCACAGGGGCGAGACAATCAGCCCCAGCATTTT
TRBV18,-,TRBJ2-3,TRBD2,CASSWTSGTDTQYF,TGTGCCAGCTCATGGACTAGCGGCACAGATACGCAGTATTTT
TRBV7-3,-,TRBJ2-3,-,CASSSTDRVQYF,TGTGCCAGCAGCTCGACTGATCGAGTGCAGTATTTT
TRBV28,-,TRBJ1-1,TRBD1,CASSPQTGLMNTEAFF,TGTGCCAGCAGTCCCCAGACAGGGCTTATGAACACTGAAGCTTTCTTT
TRBV4-1,-,TRBJ2-6,-,CASSPSQGSGANVLTF,TGCGCCAGCAGCCCCTCACAGGGCTCGGGGGCCAACGTCCTGACTTTC
TRBV7-3,-,TRBJ2-1,-,CASSPRQASYNEQFF,TGTGCCAGCAGCCCAAGACAGGCCTCCTACAATGAGCAGTTCTTC
TRBV7-9,once,TRBJ1-5,-,CASSLGAQPQHF,TGTGCCAGCAGCTTAGGAGCTCAGCCCCAGCATTTT
TRBV5-1,-,TRBJ2-7,-,CASSQGYGDEQYF,TGCGCCAGCAGCCAGGGGTACGGTGACGAGCAGTACTTC